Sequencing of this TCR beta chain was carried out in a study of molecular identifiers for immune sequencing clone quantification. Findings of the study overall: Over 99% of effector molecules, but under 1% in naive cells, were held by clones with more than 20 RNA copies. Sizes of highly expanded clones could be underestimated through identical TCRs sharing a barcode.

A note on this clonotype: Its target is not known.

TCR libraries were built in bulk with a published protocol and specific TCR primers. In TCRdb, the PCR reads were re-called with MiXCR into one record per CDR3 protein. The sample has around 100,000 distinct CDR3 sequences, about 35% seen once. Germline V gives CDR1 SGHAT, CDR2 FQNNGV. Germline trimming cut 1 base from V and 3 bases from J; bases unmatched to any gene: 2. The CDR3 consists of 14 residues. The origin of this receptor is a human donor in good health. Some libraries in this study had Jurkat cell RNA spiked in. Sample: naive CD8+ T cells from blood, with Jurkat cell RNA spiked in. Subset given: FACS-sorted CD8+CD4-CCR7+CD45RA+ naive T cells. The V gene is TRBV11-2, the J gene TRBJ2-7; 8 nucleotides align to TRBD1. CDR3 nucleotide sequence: TGTGCCAGCAGCTTAGCTGGGACAGGCTACGAGCAGTACTTC. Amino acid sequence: CASSLAGTGYEQYF.